Below, 8 T cell receptor beta chains from the same sample are listed, as sequenced in a study of T cells after yellow fever vaccination. Using its own MiXCR run on the 5' RACE reads, TCRdb lists one record per CDR3 protein. The sample carries 150,000 to 200,000 distinct CDR3 sequences, approximately 6.2% recorded once. The starting material was CD4+ T cells sorted from PBMCs, obtained on the day of the first yellow fever vaccination. The receptor source for this set is a man aged 18-30 years who received the YFV17D yellow fever vaccine.

This clonotype was observed a handful of times. The CDR3 DNA follows: TGCAGTGCTAGTACCAACTCTGGAAACACCATATATTTT. Encoded protein: CSASTNSGNTIYF. The rearrangement joins TRBV20-1 to TRBJ1-3; D call uncertain. The length of the CDR3 is 13 residues. Germline V gene sequence: CDR1 DFQATT, CDR2 SNEGSKA (reference sequence). The germline V and J ends were trimmed by 3 bases and 0 bases, with 6 bases remaining between them.

This clonotype has ten or more counts. This chain connects TRBV18 to TRBJ1-1, with D hard to call. CDR1 is KGHSH and CDR2 is LQKENI in the germline V gene. With 5 bases removed from V and 1 base from J, the gap between germline ends came to 5 bases. The CDR3 length is 12 residues. The CDR3 protein is CASSAANTEAFF. As DNA, the CDR3 is TGTGCCAGCTCAGCAGCGAACACTGAAGCTTTCTTT.

This clonotype was counted at least ten times. This rearrangement joins TRBV10-3 to TRBJ2-5; D is perhaps TRBD1 or TRBD2 (5 bases each). The CDR3 spans 14 residues. Germline V gene data show CDR1 as ENHRY and CDR2 as SYGVKD. Between the trimmed V and J ends, which lost 3 bases and 1 base, there was a span of 9 bases. CDR3: CAISDMGTQETQYF. The CDR3 DNA reads TGTGCCATCAGTGATATGGGGACCCAAGAGACCCAGTACTTC.

This clonotype was counted only a few times. J is TRBJ1-3 and V is TRBV4-2; D may be TRBD1 (5 bases). The CDR3 contains 17 residues. Germline V lookup: CDR1 LGHNA, CDR2 YNFKEQ. With 1 base removed from V and 0 bases from J, the gap between germline ends came to 13 bases. The CDR3 reads CASSQGTTGYSGNTIYF. The CDR3 bases are TGTGCCAGCAGCCAAGGCACAACAGGCTACTCTGGAAACACCATATATTTT.

There are many counts of this clonotype. The genes are TRBV5-1 and TRBJ1-5; 9 positions agree with TRBD1. This CDR3 has 13 residues. Per germline, CDR1 SGHRS and CDR2 YFSETQ. The V and J ends lost 4 bases and 11 bases, in that order; junction bases with no gene match: 7. For the CDR3, the DNA is TGCGCCAGCAGCACGGGGACAGGGAGCACCCAGCATTTT. Encoded protein: CASSTGTGSTQHF.

A few counts support this clonotype. The rearrangement uses TRBV12-3 or TRBV12-4 and TRBJ1-4, with 7 bases that match TRBD1. The V gene end was trimmed by 2 bases and the J gene end by 4 bases; junction bases not matched to a gene: 7. The CDR3 is 16 amino acids. The CDR3 DNA reads TGTGCCAGCAGTTTATACCCAGGGGGATATAATGAAAAACTGTTTTTT. It yields the protein CASSLYPGGYNEKLFF.

This clonotype appeared a few times. J is TRBJ2-1 and V is TRBV5-4, with 8 bases lining up with TRBD2. The CDR3 sequence is 14 residues long. CDR1 is SGHNT and CDR2 is YYREEE in the germline V gene (reference sequence). Trimming cost V 4 bases and J 7 bases; bases outside gene matches: 7. In nucleotides, the CDR3 is TGTGCCAGCAGCGCGAAGACTAGCGCAAATGAGCAGTTCTTC. Translation gives CASSAKTSANEQFF. The full variable domain, in which reference TRBV5-4 and TRBJ2-1 provide the parts outside the CDR3, is ETGVTQSPTHLIKTRGQQVTLRCSSQSGHNTVSWYQQALGQGPQFIFQYYREEENGRGNFPPRFSGLQFPNYSSELNVNALELDDSALYLCASSAKTSANEQFFGPGTRLTVL.

The sample holds many counts of this clonotype. V is TRBV20-1 and J is TRBJ1-5, with 11 bases that match TRBD1. Looked up from germline, CDR1 is DFQATT and CDR2 is SNEGSKA (reference sequence). CDR3 size: 14 residues. V lost 5 bases, J lost 4 bases, and 4 bases stayed unmatched. The CDR3 DNA reads TGCAGTGCTGGGACAGGGGGTGCGAATCAGCCCCAGCATTTT. Translation gives CSAGTGGANQPQHF.